This is a list of T cell receptor beta chains from one sample in a study of cytomegalovirus exposure and HLA in healthy donors. Clones were read by immunoSEQ multiplex PCR, and TCRdb kept only the in-frame ones, dropping some. The table records around 200,000 clones, roughly 80% of them present only once. The sequenced sample consisted of PBMCs. The source is a woman aged 50 to 60 in good health and CMV-seropositive. The CDR3 runs from the conserved cysteine through the conserved F or W. The D gene is left open where the match is weak. Some rows have no size entry. The others give once, few or many, or a class for an expanded clone.

>NA|TRBV5-6|NA|TRBJ2-3
CASTPGLGTDTQYF
TGTGCCAGCACTCCGGGACTGGGCACAGATACGCAGTATTTT
>NA|TRBV2|NA|TRBJ1-1
CASSQQRNTEAFF
TGTGCCAGCAGCCAACAGAGGAACACTGAAGCTTTCTTT
>NA|TRBV6-6|NA|TRBJ2-5
CASSSLQITETQYF
TGTGCCAGCAGCTCCCTACAGATTACGGAGACCCAGTACTTC
>NA|TRBV28|NA|TRBJ1-5
CASSQGSRESQPQHF
TGTGCCAGCAGCCAAGGATCAAGGGAGAGTCAGCCCCAGCATTTT
>NA|TRBV6-4|NA|TRBJ1-3
CASSVVGGEGNTIYF
TGTGCCAGCAGTGTAGTAGGGGGGGAAGGAAACACCATATATTTT
>NA|TRBV15|NA|TRBJ2-3
CATSRTGGRGDTQYF
TGTGCCACCAGCAGGACGGGGGGCCGTGGAGATACGCAGTATTTT
>NA|TRBV28|NA|TRBJ1-4
CASRGGTEKLFF
TGTGCCAGCCGCGGGGGGACTGAAAAACTGTTTTTT
>NA|TRBV19|NA|TRBJ1-1
CASSMERANTEAFF
TGTGCCAGTAGTATGGAGAGGGCGAACACTGAAGCTTTCTTT
>TRBD2|TRBV2|NA|TRBJ2-7
CASSRLADATYEQYF
TGTGCCAGCAGTCGACTAGCGGACGCTACCTACGAGCAGTACTTC
>NA|TRBV5-1|NA|TRBJ2-4
CASSPGGVSKNIQYF
TGCGCCAGCAGCCCAGGCGGGGTATCCAAAAACATTCAGTACTTC
>TRBD2|TRBV5-6|NA|TRBJ2-7
CASSLMGTSGIYEQYF
TGTGCCAGCAGCCTCATGGGGACTAGCGGGATCTACGAGCAGTACTTC
>TRBD1|TRBV11-2|once|TRBJ1-1
CASTTRDSAEAFF
TGTGCCAGCACCACTCGGGACAGCGCTGAAGCTTTCTTT
>TRBD2|TRBV27|NA|TRBJ2-3
CASSARRGGQTDTQYF
TGTGCCAGCAGTGCCCGTCGGGGGGGCCAAACAGATACGCAGTATTTT